The 27 T cell receptor beta chains presented below share a single source sample, sequenced in a study of T cell repertoires in cytomegalovirus infection. MiXCR, run by TCRdb on the reads, gives a single entry per CDR3 protein. This sample has 140,000 to 150,000 distinct CDR3 sequences; 32% occur once, and the top ten carry 52%. No antigen is known for these receptors. Here the sequenced sample was CD8+ T cells from cultured PBMCs, taken from culture after CMV antigen stimulation. These receptors were obtained from a human donor in good health (CMV status not recorded). Some clones in this sample may be carry-over from other donors' samples.

There are many counts of this clonotype. V and J are TRBV6-5 and TRBJ1-4; D may be TRBD1 (6 bases). CDR3 length: 14 amino acids. The V and J ends lost 4 bases and 4 bases respectively, with 10 bases between them. Germline CDR1 reads MNHEY; CDR2 reads SVGAGI. In DNA form, the CDR3 reads TGTGCCAGCAGTTCCGGACAGAGTAATGAAAAACTGTTTTTT. Amino acid sequence: CASSSGQSNEKLFF.

V and J are TRBV25-1 and TRBJ2-2, with D possibly matching TRBD1 (5 bases). Germline V gene sequence: CDR1 MGHDK, CDR2 SYGVNS. The CDR3 loop spans 14 amino acids. Trimming pared 2 bases from V and 1 base from J, leaving 5 bases between. The CDR3 nucleotides read TGTGCCAGCAGTGAAAGGGGGAACACCGGGGAGCTGTTTTTT. Protein: CASSERGNTGELFF.

This clonotype was found a few times. The gene calls are TRBV6-1 and TRBJ2-2; D unresolved. V lost 6 bases and J lost 1, with 9 bases in between. CDR3 length: 14 residues. Germline lookup yields CDR1 MNHNS and CDR2 SASEGT. CDR3 sequence (DNA): TGTGCCAGCAGAATGACGGGGAACACCGGGGAGCTGTTTTTT. Its translation is CASRMTGNTGELFF.

The chain couples TRBV19 to TRBJ2-7; D call uncertain. The CDR3 covers 13 residues. Trimming cost V 2 bases and J 5 bases, with 10 bases left between them. Germline CDR1 reads LNHDA; CDR2 reads SQIVND (reference sequence). The chain's CDR3 is CASSIRADNEQYF. CDR3 nucleotides: TGTGCCAGTAGTATAAGGGCCGATAACGAGCAGTACTTC.

V gene TRBV6-6 combines with J gene TRBJ2-3, with a weak D call TRBD1 (6 bases). Deletions cut 4 bases from V and 0 bases from J, with 8 bases between. This CDR3 region has 14 residues. Germline CDR1 and CDR2: MNHNY and SVGAGI (reference sequence). CDR3 nucleotides: TGTGCCAGCAGTTTAGACAGGAGCACAGATACGCAGTATTTT. It translates to CASSLDRSTDTQYF.

This clonotype was observed a handful of times. V usage is TRBV12-3 or TRBV12-4 and J usage is TRBJ2-4; D might be TRBD1 (6 bases). The CDR3 is made up of 17 amino acids. V was clipped by 5 bases and J by 0 bases, with 17 bases between them. CDR3 DNA: TGTGCCAGCAGTCCGACAGGATTGGGGTTAGCCAAAAACATTCAGTACTTC. Its translation: CASSPTGLGLAKNIQYF.

This clonotype has only a few counts. The genes are TRBV7-2 and TRBJ2-7, with TRBD2 identical over 15 bases. Per germline, CDR1 SGHTA and CDR2 FQGNSA. The CDR3 is 14 residues long. The V and J ends lost 4 bases and 10 bases, in that order; junction bases with no gene match: 5. The CDR3 loop is CASSSWTSGGGQYF. The CDR3, as DNA: TGTGCCAGCAGCTCATGGACTAGCGGGGGGGGACAGTACTTC. Filled out from reference TRBV7-2 and TRBJ2-7, the complete variable domain reads GAGVSQSPSNKVTEKGKDVELRCDPISGHTALYWYRQSLGQGLEFLIYFQGNSAPDKSGLPSDRFSAERTGGSVSTLTIQRTQQEDSAVYLCASSSWTSGGGQYFGPGTRLTVT.

The chain links TRBV9 to TRBJ2-3; 7 nucleotides align to TRBD1. CDR1 is SGDLS, CDR2 YYNGEE, per germline. V shed 3 bases and J 0 bases; nucleotides not matched to a gene: 4. This CDR3 contains 15 residues. DNA for the CDR3: TGTGCCAGCAGCGAGGGACAGATTAGCACAGATACGCAGTATTTT. Protein sequence: CASSEGQISTDTQYF.

This clonotype was recorded many times. The V gene is TRBV4-2, the J gene TRBJ1-3; D call uncertain. V was trimmed by 0 bases and J by 4 bases, leaving 4 bases between them. Germline V CDR1 and CDR2: LGHNA, YNFKEQ. The CDR3 loop spans 13 amino acids. CDR3 residues: CASSQDEGNTIYF. Written as DNA, the CDR3 is TGTGCCAGCAGCCAAGACGAGGGAAACACCATATATTTT.

This clonotype was found many times. The CDR3: CASSFSLGQLEAFF. CDR3 sequence (DNA): TGTGCCAGCAGCTTTAGCTTAGGCCAGCTTGAAGCTTTCTTT. The rearrangement joins TRBV7-2 to TRBJ1-1; D is ambiguous. CDR3 length equals 14 residues. The ends were cut back, 3 bases at V and 7 bases at J, with 15 bases in the middle. CDR1 and CDR2 from the germline V gene are SGHTA and FQGNSA.

In its sample, this clonotype was seen many times. The V and J genes are TRBV7-2 and TRBJ2-2, with TRBD2 as a possible D gene (7 bases). The germline V and J ends were trimmed by 4 bases and 1 base, with 13 bases remaining between them. The CDR3 sequence is 16 residues long. The V gene's germline CDR1 is SGHTA and CDR2 FQGNSA. CDR3 region: CASSSLGGVNTGELFF. The DNA for the CDR3 is TGTGCCAGCAGCTCCTTAGGGGGGGTGAACACCGGGGAGCTGTTTTTT.

The CDR3 DNA follows: TGTGCCAGTAGTACCGGGACAGGGGTTTACTACGAGCAGTACTTC. This gives the protein CASSTGTGVYYEQYF. This chain joins TRBV19 and TRBJ2-7; 10 nucleotides line up with TRBD1. The CDR3 totals 15 residues. The V segment lost 4 bases and the J segment 3 bases; nucleotides outside the gene matches: 6. CDR1 is LNHDA, CDR2 SQIVND, per germline (reference sequence).

In this sample, this clonotype turned up many times. The genes are TRBV11-2 and TRBJ1-2; unclear D gene. This CDR3 is 15 amino acids long. The germline V and J ends were trimmed by 0 bases and 2 bases, with 10 bases remaining between them. Germline lookup yields CDR1 SGHAT and CDR2 FQNNGV. CDR3 amino acids: CASSLETGPNYGYTF. CDR3 coding DNA: TGTGCCAGCAGCTTAGAAACCGGACCCAACTATGGCTACACCTTC.

This clonotype was recorded at least ten times. The J gene is TRBJ2-5, the V gene TRBV3-1, with D uncertain. V lost 0 bases, J lost 6 bases, and 11 bases lay in between. The CDR3 totals 14 residues. Germline V gene data show CDR1 as LGHDT and CDR2 as YNNKEL (reference sequence). The CDR3 DNA is TGTGCCAGCAGCCAAGACAGGATTCCCCAGACCCAGTACTTC. It yields the protein CASSQDRIPQTQYF.

The chain employs TRBV30 and TRBJ2-2; D is unclear. CDR1 is GTSNPN, CDR2 SVGIG, per germline (reference sequence). The CDR3 consists of 15 residues. The germline V and J ends were trimmed by 1 base and 1 base, with 10 bases remaining between them. The CDR3 DNA follows: TGTGCCTGGAGTGGTCCCCCCAAGAACACCGGGGAGCTGTTTTTT. Its translation: CAWSGPPKNTGELFF.

This clonotype was counted between two and nine times. The chain links TRBV9 to TRBJ2-7; no clear D. V lost 4 bases to trimming and J lost 4 bases, with 12 bases between them. The CDR3 loop spans 13 amino acids. Germline CDR1 and CDR2: SGDLS and YYNGEE. The DNA of the CDR3 is TGTGCCAGCAGCCCTGGCCTGGGGTACGAGCAGTACTTC. It specifies CASSPGLGYEQYF.

This clonotype was observed at least ten times. This sequence joins TRBV7-8 and TRBJ2-2; TRBD1 aligns across 11 bases. The CDR3 contains 16 residues. With 3 bases clipped from V and 6 bases from J, the junction kept 6 bases outside the gene matches. Germline values: CDR1 SGHVS, CDR2 FQNEAQ. CDR3 residues: CASSFGSDRGPGELFF. The CDR3 DNA reads as TGTGCCAGCAGCTTTGGTTCGGACAGGGGGCCCGGGGAGCTGTTTTTT.

V and J are TRBV20-1 and TRBJ1-1; D gene ambiguous. CDR1 is DFQATT and CDR2 is SNEGSKA in the germline V gene (reference sequence). V lost 0 bases and J lost 3, with 11 bases in between. The CDR3 has 14 residues. The CDR3 loop reads CSARDRYLHTEAFF. CDR3 in DNA: TGCAGTGCTAGAGACAGGTACCTGCACACTGAAGCTTTCTTT.

V is TRBV2 and J is TRBJ1-3; no clear D. Trimming took 2 bases from V and 3 from J, leaving 5 bases between them. Germline assignment: CDR1 SNHLY and CDR2 FYNNEI. The length of the CDR3 is 13 residues. Here the CDR3 DNA reads TGTGCCAGCAGTGAATACCGTGGAAACACCATATATTTT. Protein: CASSEYRGNTIYF. Based on the CDR3 plus reference TRBV2 and TRBJ1-3, the full variable domain is EPEVTQTPSHQVTQMGQEVILRCVPISNHLYFYWYRQILGQKVEFLVSFYNNEISEKSEIFDDQFSVERPDGSNFTLKIRSTKLEDSAMYFCASSEYRGNTIYFGEGSWLTVV.

This chain uses TRBV13 with TRBJ1-1; D unresolved. The CDR3 length is 15 residues. Per germline, CDR1 PRHDT and CDR2 FYEKMQ (reference sequence). V lost 1 base and J 0 bases, leaving 9 bases between the germline ends. CDR3 sequence: CASSLEKGLNTEAFF. The CDR3 coding sequence is TGTGCCAGCAGCTTAGAGAAGGGTTTGAACACTGAAGCTTTCTTT.

CDR3 nucleotide sequence: TGTGCCATCAAAGGGACTAGCGGGAACAATGAGCAGTTCTTC. Encoded protein: CAIKGTSGNNEQFF. V usage is TRBV10-3 and J usage is TRBJ2-1; TRBD2 aligns across 13 bases. Losses at the gene ends were 7 bases for V and 5 bases for J; bases not matched to a gene: 2. The CDR3 totals 14 residues. The germline V gene encodes CDR1 ENHRY and CDR2 SYGVKD.

This rearrangement joins TRBV4-1 to TRBJ2-1, with 7 nucleotides matching TRBD1. The CDR3 loop spans 16 amino acids. After removal of 4 bases from V and 0 bases from J, the junction contained 6 bases not matched to a gene. CDR1 and CDR2 (germline): MGHRA, YSYEKL. Here the CDR3 reads CASSPGGLSSYNEQFF. The CDR3 DNA is TGCGCCAGCAGCCCAGGGGGATTAAGCTCCTACAATGAGCAGTTCTTC.

The chain joins TRBV7-9 to TRBJ2-3; D remains unclear. Trimming removed 5 bases at V and 6 bases at J, with 18 bases between. The CDR3 consists of 15 residues. Germline values: CDR1 SEHNR, CDR2 FQNEAQ (reference sequence). The CDR3 reads CASSHPLVASDTQYF. The CDR3 DNA sequence: TGTGCCAGCAGCCACCCCCTCGTGGCTTCGGATACGCAGTATTTT.

In regard to this clonotype: At one of its ends the junction is not consistent with the germline gene, which may arise from a read error. CDR3 coding DNA: TGTGCCAGCAGCCAAGATCAGTGGCGTCAGAACACCGGGGAGCTGTTTTTT. Its protein product is CASSQDQWRQNTGELFF. The chain couples TRBV4-1 to TRBJ2-2; no firm D call. The CDR3 is 17 residues long. CDR1 is MGHRA, CDR2 YSYEKL, per germline.

This clonotype was seen a few times. The chain combines TRBV7-9 with TRBJ2-1; 10 nucleotides align to TRBD1. Germline assignment: CDR1 SEHNR and CDR2 FQNEAQ (reference sequence). The CDR3 has 18 amino acids. With 1 base clipped from V and 0 bases from J, the junction kept 6 bases outside the gene matches. CDR3 nucleotide sequence: TGTGCCAGCAGCTTAGGACAGGGGGCGCGACGCTCCTACAATGAGCAGTTCTTC. This codes for CASSLGQGARRSYNEQFF. Filled out from reference TRBV7-9 and TRBJ2-1, the complete variable domain reads DTGVSQNPRHKITKRGQNVTFRCDPISEHNRLYWYRQTLGQGPEFLTYFQNEAQLEKSRLLSDRFSAERPKGSFSTLEIQRTEQGDSAMYLCASSLGQGARRSYNEQFFGPGTRLTVL.

This clonotype was picked up a small number of times. This rearrangement joins TRBV7-9 to TRBJ2-1, with TRBD2 identical over 9 bases. V lost 10 bases to trimming and J lost 2 bases; unmatched junction nucleotides: 3. Germline V gene data show CDR1 as SEHNR and CDR2 as FQNEAQ (reference sequence). The CDR3 has 13 residues. This CDR3 reads CATAGGTYNEQFF. Written as DNA, the CDR3 is TGTGCCACCGCGGGAGGGACCTACAATGAGCAGTTCTTC.

This clonotype was recorded a few times. The V and J genes are TRBV28 and TRBJ2-3; 10 bases match TRBD2. V lost 2 bases to trimming and J lost 7 bases; unmatched junction nucleotides: 12. CDR3 size: 17 residues. Germline loops: CDR1 MDHEN, CDR2 SYDVKM. CDR3 loop: CASSLITWTSGDNTQYF. The CDR3 DNA sequence: TGTGCCAGCAGTTTAATCACCTGGACTAGCGGAGATAATACGCAGTATTTT. Using reference TRBV28 and TRBJ2-3 for the parts outside the CDR3, the full variable domain is DVKVTQSSRYLVKRTGEKVFLECVQDMDHENMFWYRQDPGLGLRLIYFSYDVKMKEKGDIPEGYSVSREKKERFSLILESASTNQTSMYLCASSLITWTSGDNTQYFGPGTRLTVL.